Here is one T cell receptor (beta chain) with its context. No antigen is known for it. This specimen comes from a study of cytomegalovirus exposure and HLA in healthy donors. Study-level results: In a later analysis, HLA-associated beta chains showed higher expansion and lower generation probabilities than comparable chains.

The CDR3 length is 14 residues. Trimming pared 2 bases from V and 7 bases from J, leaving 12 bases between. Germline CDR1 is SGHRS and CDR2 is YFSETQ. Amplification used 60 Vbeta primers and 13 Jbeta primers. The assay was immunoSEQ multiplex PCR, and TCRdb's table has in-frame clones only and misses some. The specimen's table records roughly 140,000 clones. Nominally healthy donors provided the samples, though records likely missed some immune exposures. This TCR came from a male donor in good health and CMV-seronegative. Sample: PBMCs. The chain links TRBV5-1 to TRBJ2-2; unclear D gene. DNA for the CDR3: TGCGCCAGCAGCTTAGGAACCAGGAACGGGGAGCTGTTTTTT. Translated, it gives CASSLGTRNGELFF.